The clone carrying this TCR beta chain was seen a single time. Its specificity is not known. Sequenced by immunoSEQ multiplex PCR; TCRdb stores in-frame clones only, minus some. The sample carries approximately 2.1 million clones, 85% to 95% recorded once. This sample was taken from a study of shared clonotypes between healthy human individuals. Study-wide results and caveats: As a rule, naive subsets had a larger estimated richness than memory subsets.

Sample: naive CD4+ T cells from PBMCs. As to subset: CD45RA+ positively selected. The sequence derives from a man aged 18 to 30 in good health. Some clones in this sample may be carry-over from other donors' samples.

CDR3 sequence reads: CASSLYSGTFYEQFF. In DNA form, the CDR3 reads TGTGCCAGCAGCTTATACAGCGGGACGTTCTATGAGCAGTTCTTC. The chain combines TRBV5-4 with TRBJ2-1; 7 bases map to TRBD2. CDR3 length: 15 amino acids. The J segment lost 8 bases and the V segment lost 2 bases, leaving 10 bases of the junction unmatched. From germline, CDR1 is SGHNT and CDR2 YYREEE (reference sequence).